Included here is one T cell receptor (beta chain) sequence, with context. Blood PBMC samples: pre-vaccination, two weeks post third vaccination, and at tumor progression. The data originate from a study of glioma-infiltrating T cells after dendritic cell vaccination. Overall study: Glioblastoma patients came from Phase I and II dendritic cell vaccination trials. Dendritic cell vaccine was injected intradermally three times, biweekly.

The PCR used 60 V beta and 13 J beta primers. Using immunoSEQ multiplex PCR, the repertoire was profiled, and TCRdb retains in-frame clones only, with some absent. This table holds more than 20,000 clones, 79% found once. This CDR3 spans 13 amino acids. V lost 1 base, J lost 11 bases, and 14 bases lay in between. Germline CDR1 and CDR2: MNHEY and SMNVEV (reference sequence). V is TRBV27 and J is TRBJ1-2; D not certain. The sample consisted of blood, taken before dendritic cell vaccination. This receptor was obtained from a human donor with glioblastoma. The CDR3 here is CASSLYGSSTYTF. CDR3 DNA: TGTGCCAGCAGTTTATACGGGTCTAGTACGTACACCTTC.